This T cell receptor (beta chain) is from a study of shared clonotypes between healthy human individuals. About the study: Serving as donors were two women and three men, whose ages spanned 18 to 49.

Participating donors were healthy, HIV-negative adults free of recent acute infections or vaccinations. The CDR3 has 12 residues. Germline V CDR1 and CDR2: SGHNT, YENEEA. Deletions cut 5 bases from V and 2 bases from J, with 4 bases between. Once extracted for a subset, genomic DNA was divided evenly among several immunoSEQ plates. TCRdb's copy holds only in-frame clones and misses some; the assay was immunoSEQ multiplex PCR. The repertoire holds 1.4 million to 1.5 million clones, with roughly 95% as singletons. The rearrangement uses TRBV11-3 and TRBJ2-1, with unresolved D. The sequenced sample was naive CD4+ T cells sorted from blood. Specified subset: CD45RA+ positively selected. The origin of this receptor is a man between 25 and 39 years old in good health. CDR3 in amino acids: CASSQAYNEQFF. As DNA, the CDR3 is TGTGCCAGCAGCCAGGCCTACAATGAGCAGTTCTTC.